This TCR beta chain was sequenced for a study of T-cell reconstitution after alpha-beta-depleted transplantation in children. CDR3 size: 16 residues. V lost 2 bases and J lost 1, with 11 bases in between. The germline V gene has CDR1 LGHDT and CDR2 YNNKEL (reference sequence). Study results and caveats: Some patients' high day-60 TCRbeta diversity was traced to surviving recipient T cells and thymic progenitors. Several hundred rapidly expanded clones from non-depleted graft cells reportedly supplied alpha-beta T cells about two months post-transplant. T-cell counts and diversity at one year following transplant were attributed mainly to newly produced T cells.

A library of TCRbeta sequences, prepared with unique molecular identifiers, was generated. A single record per CDR3 protein comes from TCRdb applying MiXCR to the PCR reads. The table has 300,000 to 400,000 distinct CDR3 sequences, roughly 17% seen once. This clonotype has more than one count but fewer than ten. Its specificity is not known. The material sequenced was PBMCs, mostly from graft donor cells, taken 360 days after TCRalphabeta/CD19-depleted stem cell transplant. The receptor's source is a male patient between 2 and 10 years old who had a stem cell transplant for acute lymphoblastic leukemia, so the T cells may come from the graft donor. The chain recombines TRBV3-1 with TRBJ2-2; D unresolved. The CDR3 region has the DNA TGTGCCAGCAGCCAAAAACGTACCGAGAACACCGGGGAGCTGTTTTTT. Encoded protein: CASSQKRTENTGELFF.